The 18 T cell receptor beta chains presented below share a single source sample, sequenced in a study of monozygotic twins with inflammatory bowel disease. From its re-call of the 5' RACE reads, TCRdb lists each CDR3 protein once, without DNA. This sample's table has approximately 330,000 distinct CDR3 sequences. The sample comprised blood. All receptors come from a human donor with ulcerative colitis or Crohn's disease, or a healthy co-twin of an affected twin (not recorded which).

The chain uses TRBV7-2 and TRBJ1-2; the D call of TRBD1 rests on TCRdb alone, since no DNA is present to check it. The CDR3 loop spans 14 amino acids. Germline CDR1 is SGHTA and CDR2 is FQGNSA. This CDR3 is CASSFGGQAYGYTF.

J is TRBJ1-1 and V is TRBV29-1. The germline gives CDR1 SQVTM, CDR2 ANQGSEA. This CDR3 is 11 amino acids long. CDR3 in amino acids: CSVETFTEAFF.

The chain couples TRBV10-3 to TRBJ1-2; TCRdb indicates TRBD1, and absent DNA this call remains unverified. This CDR3 has 14 residues. Germline CDR1 reads ENHRY; CDR2 reads SYGVKD. Here the CDR3 reads CAISESGEGYGYTF.

The chain is built from TRBV18 and TRBJ1-5; TCRdb selects TRBD1, and the lack of DNA leaves this call unchecked. The CDR3 loop spans 15 amino acids. Germline CDR1 is KGHSH and CDR2 is LQKENI. The CDR3 loop is CASSPFGASNQPQHF. The full variable domain, with the rest looked up from reference TRBV18 and TRBJ1-5, is NAGVMQNPRHLVRRRGQEARLRCSPMKGHSHVYWYRQLPEEGLKFMVYLQKENIIDESGMPKERFSAEFPKEGPSILRIQQVVRGDSAAYFCASSPFGASNQPQHFGDGTRLSIL.

This chain connects TRBV6-1 to TRBJ2-1; no DNA is available, so the TRBD1 call from TCRdb remains unchecked. Germline V gene sequence: CDR1 MNHNS, CDR2 SASEGT. This CDR3 has 15 amino acids. Here the CDR3 reads CASRPKQVSSNEQFF.

The chain uses TRBV7-9 and TRBJ1-5. In germline, CDR1 is SEHNR, CDR2 FQNEAQ (reference sequence). This CDR3 comprises 17 residues. The CDR3 spells CASSSAGEALGNQPQHF.

This sequence joins TRBV2 and TRBJ2-3; the TCRdb call, TRBD1, lacks DNA for checking. The germline V gene has CDR1 SNHLY and CDR2 FYNNEI. The CDR3 runs to 14 residues. Here the CDR3 reads CASSLQAIGDTQYF.

This chain's CDR3 is CASSLQGGAYNEQFF. The chain has TRBV2 and TRBJ2-1; the D gene TCRdb calls, TRBD1, cannot be checked with no DNA. The CDR3 is made up of 15 amino acids. Germline V gene sequence: CDR1 SNHLY, CDR2 FYNNEI.

This chain joins TRBV6-1 and TRBJ1-1; TCRdb outputs TRBD1, but without DNA this stays unchecked. CDR1 is MNHNS and CDR2 is SASEGT in the germline V gene. This CDR3 has 13 residues. The CDR3 loop is CASSEGDRGEAFF.

The chain joins TRBV3-1 to TRBJ2-1. The CDR3 length is 14 residues. From germline, CDR1 is LGHDT and CDR2 YNNKEL (reference sequence). The CDR3 protein is CASSRGSGYNEQFF.

This chain connects TRBV5-8 to TRBJ1-1; no DNA is available, so the TRBD1 call from TCRdb remains unchecked. This CDR3 is built from 16 residues. CDR1 and CDR2 from the germline V gene are SGHTS and YDEGEE. The CDR3 reads CASSRKVWDREVDAFF.

This chain joins TRBV5-1 and TRBJ1-2; TCRdb's D gene call, TRBD1, goes unchecked for lack of DNA. Germline assignment: CDR1 SGHRS and CDR2 YFSETQ. This CDR3 region has 16 residues. CDR3 residues: CASSPGTGGPPRGYTF.

The J gene is TRBJ2-7, the V gene TRBV6-5; TCRdb indicates TRBD1, and absent DNA this call remains unverified. Germline loops: CDR1 MNHEY, CDR2 SVGAGI. CDR3 length: 13 residues. CDR3 sequence: CASSRADSYEQYF.

The rearrangement links TRBV28 to TRBJ2-7; TCRdb gives TRBD1 as the D gene, but with no DNA this cannot be confirmed. The CDR3 consists of 11 residues. The V gene's germline CDR1 is MDHEN and CDR2 SYDVKM. This chain's CDR3 is CASSSRVGSYF.

CDR3 sequence reads: CASSVASKRYNEQFF. The chain recombines TRBV9 with TRBJ2-1. CDR1 and CDR2 from the germline V gene are SGDLS and YYNGEE. CDR3 size: 15 residues.

V usage is TRBV6-1 and J usage is TRBJ2-3; no DNA is available, so the TRBD2 call from TCRdb remains unchecked. Germline V CDR1 and CDR2: MNHNS, SASEGT. This CDR3 has 12 amino acids. CDR3 region: CASRSTGLVLYF.

The J gene is TRBJ1-1, the V gene TRBV18; TCRdb names TRBD1, which stays unverified in the absence of DNA. The CDR3 covers 14 residues. Germline V CDR1 and CDR2: KGHSH, LQKENI. The CDR3 region is CASSPQTGTGEAFF.

The J gene is TRBJ1-6, the V gene TRBV15. The germline CDR1 and CDR2 sequences are LNHNV and YYDKDF (reference sequence). This CDR3 is built from 16 residues. CDR3: CATSTRPTGRVSPLHF.